One TCR beta chain is described in this entry. Its antigen is not identified. The CDR3 has 14 amino acids. In generating TCR beta cDNA, 5'RACE template switching with UMIs was used. TCRdb re-called the 5' RACE reads; every CDR3 protein appears as one record, without DNA. In all, the sample yields about 260,000 distinct CDR3 sequences. The entry originates in a study of T cells expressing NK-cell markers. Study context: It was sorted CD3+CD56+NKG2C+, CD3+CD56+NKG2C- and CD3+CD56-NKG2C+ T cells that supplied the TCR beta repertoires.

Findings and caveats of the study: A handful of donors likewise had their CD3+CD56-NKG2C+ fraction led by these clonotypes. In a group of several donors, dominant NKG2C+ clonotypes represented roughly 1.0-7.5% of CD8+ T cells.

The receptor was isolated from a man aged 18 to 30 in good health. The material sequenced was blood T cells: a sorted CD56 or NKG2C T cell subset, CD4+ or CD8+ T cells, or bulk PBMC T cells (not recorded which). V and J are TRBV12-3 or TRBV12-4 and TRBJ2-1; lacking DNA, the TRBD1 call made by TCRdb goes unchecked. The CDR3 protein is CASDTRGLHNEQFF.